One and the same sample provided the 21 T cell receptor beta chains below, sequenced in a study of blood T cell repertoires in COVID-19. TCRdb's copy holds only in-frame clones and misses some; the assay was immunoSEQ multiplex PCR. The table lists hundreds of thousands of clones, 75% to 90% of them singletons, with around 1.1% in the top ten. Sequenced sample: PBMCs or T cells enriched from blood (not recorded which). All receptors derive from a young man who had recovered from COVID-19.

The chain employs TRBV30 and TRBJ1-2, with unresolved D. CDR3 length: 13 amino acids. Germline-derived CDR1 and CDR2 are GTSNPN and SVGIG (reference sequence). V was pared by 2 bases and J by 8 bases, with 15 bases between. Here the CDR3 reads CAWSRGLIWGYTF. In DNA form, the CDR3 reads TGTGCCTGGAGTCGAGGTCTCATTTGGGGCTACACCTTC. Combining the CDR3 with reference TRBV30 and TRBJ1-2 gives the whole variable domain SQTIHQWPATLVQPVGSPLSLECTVEGTSNPNLYWYRQAAGRGLQLLFYSVGIGQISSEVPQNLSASRPQDRQFILSSKKLLLSDSGFYLCAWSRGLIWGYTFGSGTRLTVV.

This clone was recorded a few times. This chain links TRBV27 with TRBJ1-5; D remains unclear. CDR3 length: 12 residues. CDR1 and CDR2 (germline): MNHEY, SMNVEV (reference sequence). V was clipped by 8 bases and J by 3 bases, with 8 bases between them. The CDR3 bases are TGTGCCAGCGGACTGATCAATCAGCCCCAGCATTTT. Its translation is CASGLINQPQHF.

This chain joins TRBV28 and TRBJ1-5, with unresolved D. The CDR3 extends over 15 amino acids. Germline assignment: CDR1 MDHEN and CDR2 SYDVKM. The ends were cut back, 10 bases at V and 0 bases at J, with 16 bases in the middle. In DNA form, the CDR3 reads TGTGCCACCTTTAACACGGGTCATAGCAATCAGCCCCAGCATTTT. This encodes CATFNTGHSNQPQHF.

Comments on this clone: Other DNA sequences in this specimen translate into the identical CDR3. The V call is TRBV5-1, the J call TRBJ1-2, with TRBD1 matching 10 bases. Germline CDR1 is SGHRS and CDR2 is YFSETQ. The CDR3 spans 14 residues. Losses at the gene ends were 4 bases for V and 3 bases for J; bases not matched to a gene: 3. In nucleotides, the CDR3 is TGCGCCAGCAGCAGCGGGACAGGGGACTATGGCTACACCTTC. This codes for CASSSGTGDYGYTF.

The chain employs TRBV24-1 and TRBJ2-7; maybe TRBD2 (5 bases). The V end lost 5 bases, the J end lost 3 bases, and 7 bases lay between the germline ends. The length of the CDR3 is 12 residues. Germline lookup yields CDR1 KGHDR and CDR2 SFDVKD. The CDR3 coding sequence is TGTGCCACCAGTGGGAGCGGCTACGAGCAGTACTTC. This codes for CATSGSGYEQYF.

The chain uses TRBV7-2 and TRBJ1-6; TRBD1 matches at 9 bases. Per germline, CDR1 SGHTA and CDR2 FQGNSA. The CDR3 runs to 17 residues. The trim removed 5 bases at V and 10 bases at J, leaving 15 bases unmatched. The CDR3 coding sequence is TGTGCCAGCAGCGGAAATTTAAGTGGGACAGGGAGGTCACCCCTCCACTTT. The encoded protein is CASSGNLSGTGRSPLHF. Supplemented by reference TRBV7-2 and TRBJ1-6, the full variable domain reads GAGVSQSPSNKVTEKGKDVELRCDPISGHTALYWYRQSLGQGLEFLIYFQGNSAPDKSGLPSDRFSAERTGGSVSTLTIQRTQQEDSAVYLCASSGNLSGTGRSPLHFGNGTRLTVT.

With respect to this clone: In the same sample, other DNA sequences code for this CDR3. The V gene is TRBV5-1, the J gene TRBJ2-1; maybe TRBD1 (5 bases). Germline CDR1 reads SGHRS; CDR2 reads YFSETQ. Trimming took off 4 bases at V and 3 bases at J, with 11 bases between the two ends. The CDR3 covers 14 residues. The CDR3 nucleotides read TGCGCCAGCAGCCCCCAAGACAGCTACAATGAGCAGTTCTTC. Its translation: CASSPQDSYNEQFF.

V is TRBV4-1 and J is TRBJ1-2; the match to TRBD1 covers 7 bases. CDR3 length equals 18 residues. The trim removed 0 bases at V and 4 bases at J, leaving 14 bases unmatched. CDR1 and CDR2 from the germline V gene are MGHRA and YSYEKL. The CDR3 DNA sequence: TGCGCCAGCAGCCAAGAGGGTAAACAGGGGAAGAAAGGCTATGGCTACACCTTC. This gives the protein CASSQEGKQGKKGYGYTF.

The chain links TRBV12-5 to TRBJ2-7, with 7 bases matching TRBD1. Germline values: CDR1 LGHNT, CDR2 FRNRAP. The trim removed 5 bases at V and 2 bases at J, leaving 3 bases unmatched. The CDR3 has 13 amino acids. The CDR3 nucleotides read TGTGCTAGTGGTGTACAGGGGCCCTACGAGCAGTACTTC. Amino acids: CASGVQGPYEQYF.

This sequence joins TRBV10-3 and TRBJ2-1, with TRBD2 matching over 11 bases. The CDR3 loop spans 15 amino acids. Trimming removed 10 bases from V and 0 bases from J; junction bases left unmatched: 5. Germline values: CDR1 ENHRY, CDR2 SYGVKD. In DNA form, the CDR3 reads TGTGCCACTAAGACTAGCGGGACCTCCTACAATGAGCAGTTCTTC. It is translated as CATKTSGTSYNEQFF.

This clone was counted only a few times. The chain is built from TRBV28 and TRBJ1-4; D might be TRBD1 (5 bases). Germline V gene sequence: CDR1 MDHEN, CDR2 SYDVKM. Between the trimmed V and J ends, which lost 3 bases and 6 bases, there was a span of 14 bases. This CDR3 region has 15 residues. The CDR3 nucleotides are TGTGCCAGCAGTTTTGACAGAGCTCTTGATGAAAAACTGTTTTTT. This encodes CASSFDRALDEKLFF.

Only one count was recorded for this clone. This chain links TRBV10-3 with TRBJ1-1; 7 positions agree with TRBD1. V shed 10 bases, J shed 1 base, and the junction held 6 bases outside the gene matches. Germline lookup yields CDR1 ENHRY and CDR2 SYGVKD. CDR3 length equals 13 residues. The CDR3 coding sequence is TGTGCCACTGGGGGACAGTCGAACACTGAAGCTTTCTTT. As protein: CATGGQSNTEAFF.

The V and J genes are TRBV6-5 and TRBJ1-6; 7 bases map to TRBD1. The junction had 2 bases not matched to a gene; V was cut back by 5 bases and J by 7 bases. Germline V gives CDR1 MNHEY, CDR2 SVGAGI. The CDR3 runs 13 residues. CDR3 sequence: CASSTGDNSPLHF. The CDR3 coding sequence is TGTGCCAGCAGTACAGGGGACAATTCACCCCTCCACTTT.

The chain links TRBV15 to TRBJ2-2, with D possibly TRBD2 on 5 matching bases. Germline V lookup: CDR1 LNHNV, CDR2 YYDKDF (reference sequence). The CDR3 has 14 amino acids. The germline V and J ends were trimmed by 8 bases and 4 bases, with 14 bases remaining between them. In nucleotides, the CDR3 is TGTGCCACCTGGAGGATCCCAAGCACCGGGGAGCTGTTTTTT. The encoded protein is CATWRIPSTGELFF.

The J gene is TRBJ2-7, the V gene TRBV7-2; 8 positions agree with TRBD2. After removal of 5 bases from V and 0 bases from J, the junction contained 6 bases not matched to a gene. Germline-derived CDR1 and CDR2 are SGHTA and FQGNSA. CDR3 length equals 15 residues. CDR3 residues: CASSESGGSSYEQYF. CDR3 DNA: TGTGCCAGCAGCGAGAGCGGGGGAAGCTCCTACGAGCAGTACTTC.

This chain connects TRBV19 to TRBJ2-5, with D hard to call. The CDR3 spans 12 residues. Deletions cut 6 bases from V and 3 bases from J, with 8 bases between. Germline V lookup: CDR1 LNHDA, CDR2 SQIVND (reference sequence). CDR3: CASSGFEETQYF. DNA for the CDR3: TGTGCCAGTAGCGGGTTCGAAGAGACCCAGTACTTC.

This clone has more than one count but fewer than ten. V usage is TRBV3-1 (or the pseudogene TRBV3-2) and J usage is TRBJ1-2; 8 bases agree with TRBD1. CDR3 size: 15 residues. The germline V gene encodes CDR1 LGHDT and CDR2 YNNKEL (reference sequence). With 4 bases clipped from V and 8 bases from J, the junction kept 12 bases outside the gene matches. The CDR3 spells CASSLNRGDGSGYTF. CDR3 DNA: TGTGCCAGCAGCCTTAACAGGGGGGATGGATCGGGCTACACCTTC.

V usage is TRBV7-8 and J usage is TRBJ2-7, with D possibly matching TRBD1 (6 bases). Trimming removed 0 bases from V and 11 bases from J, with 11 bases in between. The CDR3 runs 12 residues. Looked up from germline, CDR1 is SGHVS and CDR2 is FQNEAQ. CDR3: CASSLARDTKYF. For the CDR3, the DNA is TGTGCCAGCAGCTTAGCCCGGGACACAAAGTACTTC.

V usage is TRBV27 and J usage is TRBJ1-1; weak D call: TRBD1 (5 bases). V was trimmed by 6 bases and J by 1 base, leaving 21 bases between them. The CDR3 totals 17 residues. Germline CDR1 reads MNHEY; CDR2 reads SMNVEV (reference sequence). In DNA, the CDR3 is TGTGCCAGCAGCCCCAGGTCGGCAGGGTGGGGGAACACTGAAGCTTTCTTT. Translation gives CASSPRSAGWGNTEAFF.

The CDR3 reads CASSEGIHSGNTIYF. CDR3 nucleotides: TGTGCCAGCTCCGAGGGCATCCACTCTGGAAACACCATATATTTT. This chain uses TRBV6-5 with TRBJ1-3; D gene ambiguous. The ends were cut back, 8 bases at V and 0 bases at J, with 14 bases in the middle. The CDR3 runs to 15 residues. CDR1 is MNHEY, CDR2 SVGAGI, per germline.

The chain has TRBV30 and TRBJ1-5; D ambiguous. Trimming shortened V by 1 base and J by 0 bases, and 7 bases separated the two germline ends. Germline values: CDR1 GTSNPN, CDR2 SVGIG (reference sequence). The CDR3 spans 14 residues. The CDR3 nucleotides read TGTGCCTGGAGTGCAGGATATAGCAATCAGCCCCAGCATTTT. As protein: CAWSAGYSNQPQHF. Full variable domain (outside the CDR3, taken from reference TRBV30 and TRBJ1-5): SQTIHQWPATLVQPVGSPLSLECTVEGTSNPNLYWYRQAAGRGLQLLFYSVGIGQISSEVPQNLSASRPQDRQFILSSKKLLLSDSGFYLCAWSAGYSNQPQHFGDGTRLSIL.